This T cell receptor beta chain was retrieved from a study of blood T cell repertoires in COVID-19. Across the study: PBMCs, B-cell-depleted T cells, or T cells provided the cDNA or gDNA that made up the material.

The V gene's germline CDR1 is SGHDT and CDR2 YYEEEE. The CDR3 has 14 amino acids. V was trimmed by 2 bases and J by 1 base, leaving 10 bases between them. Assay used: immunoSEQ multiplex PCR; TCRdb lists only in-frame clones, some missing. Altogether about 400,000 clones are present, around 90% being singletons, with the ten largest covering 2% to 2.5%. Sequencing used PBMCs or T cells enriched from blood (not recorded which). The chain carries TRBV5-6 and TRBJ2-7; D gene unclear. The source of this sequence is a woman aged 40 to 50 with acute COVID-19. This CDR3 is CASSFRQTSYEQYF. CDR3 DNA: TGTGCCAGCAGCTTCCGGCAGACTTCCTACGAGCAGTACTTC.